Detailed here is one TCR beta chain. Sequencing was performed with immunoSEQ multiplex PCR; in TCRdb, only in-frame clones are kept and a portion is missing. The data contain under 2,500,000 clones, under 97% of them singletons. This record comes from a study of shared clonotypes between healthy human individuals. J was trimmed by 3 bases and V by 4 bases; bases with no gene match: 14. This CDR3 region has 17 residues. This chain uses TRBV6-7 with TRBJ2-5, with 7 bases matching TRBD2. TRBV6-7 is identified as an open reading frame with a role that is uncertain. The sample taken for sequencing was naive CD4+ T cells sorted from blood. Subset given: CD45RA+ positively selected. This clonotype originated in a man younger than 35 in good health. CDR3 DNA sequence: TGTGCCAGCAGTTCTGGATCCGGGACTAAGGTCGAAGAGACCCAGTACTTC. This encodes CASSSGSGTKVEETQYF.